One TCR beta chain is described in this entry. The antigen is unknown. Germline V gene sequence: CDR1 SGHNT, CDR2 YENEEA. CDR3 length: 15 amino acids. Trimming shortened V by 4 bases and J by 2 bases, and 14 bases separated the two germline ends. Sample treatment: oral pan-JAK inhibitor, 5-10 mg twice daily. Isolated RNA was reverse transcribed into cDNA used as the sequencing template. The assay was immunoSEQ multiplex PCR, and TCRdb's table has in-frame clones only and misses some. The sample has 110,000 or so clones, approximately 51% seen once; the top ten hold 3% to 4%. The data were obtained in a study of CD8+ T cells in alopecia areata. Study context: Percent affected scalp area, the SALT score, rated treated patients' severity.

Regarding the study as a whole: Patients shared TCRs less clearly than mice did, possibly owing to HLA.

The receptor's source is a human donor with alopecia areata. The rearrangement joins TRBV11-3 to TRBJ2-5; D is possibly TRBD2 (6 bases). This sample comprised CD4+ T cells sorted from blood, obtained at week 24, from a patient treated with tofacitinib. The CDR3 DNA reads as TGTGCCAGCAGCTCTTGGGGGGAGATTCAAGAGACCCAGTACTTC. This codes for CASSSWGEIQETQYF.